Below, 22 T cell receptor beta chains from the same sample are listed, as sequenced in a study of STAT5B mutations in CD4+ large granular lymphocyte leukemia. Assay: immunoSEQ multiplex PCR; the TCRdb copy retains only in-frame clones and omits some. Of nearly 35,000 clones in the sample, roughly two thirds were seen once. The sequenced material came from CD4+ T cells from blood buffy coats. These receptors originate from a human donor in good health.

The V gene is TRBV5-4, the J gene TRBJ1-2, with 8 bases lining up with TRBD1. Unmatched junction bases numbered 12, after V lost 3 bases and J lost 8 bases. The germline gives CDR1 SGHNT, CDR2 YYREEE (reference sequence). The CDR3 consists of 15 residues. CDR3 region: CASSSPGQAMLGYTF. The CDR3 nucleotides are TGTGCCAGCAGCTCTCCGGGACAGGCTATGTTGGGCTACACCTTC.

DNA of the CDR3: TGTGCCAGCCGCTCGTCTCCGGGGGGAAAACTGTTTTTT. Translating gives CASRSSPGGKLFF. The chain links TRBV27 to TRBJ1-4; D might be TRBD1 (5 bases). Trimming removed 8 bases from V and 10 bases from J, with 17 bases in between. The V gene's germline CDR1 is MNHEY and CDR2 SMNVEV (reference sequence). The CDR3 totals 13 residues.

The chain is built from TRBV10-1 and TRBJ2-7; 10 bases match TRBD2. Trimming cost V 8 bases and J 1 base; bases outside gene matches: 8. The CDR3 runs 15 residues. Germline CDR1 is WNHNN and CDR2 is SYGVQD (reference sequence). The CDR3 region has the DNA TGCGCCAGCGGGACGCGACTAGCGGGTTCCTACGAGCAGTACTTC. Translated: CASGTRLAGSYEQYF.

The rearrangement joins TRBV15 to TRBJ2-1, with D unclear. The germline gives CDR1 LNHNV, CDR2 YYDKDF (reference sequence). This CDR3 has 15 amino acids. Trimming stripped 0 bases from V and 6 bases from J, with 12 bases between. CDR3 nucleotide sequence: TGTGCCACCAGCAGAGATCTGGGTAGCTTCAATGAGCAGTTCTTC. Its translation is CATSRDLGSFNEQFF.

The chain combines TRBV29-1 with TRBJ2-1; D unresolved. V dropped 3 bases and J dropped 5 bases, with 11 bases sitting between them. Germline V CDR1 and CDR2: SQVTM, ANQGSEA. This CDR3 is 13 amino acids long. CDR3 in DNA: TGCAGCGTTGACCCCACATTAGACAATGAGCAGTTCTTC. Its protein is CSVDPTLDNEQFF.

The rearrangement joins TRBV27 to TRBJ1-2; 7 bases match TRBD1. This CDR3 contains 13 residues. J was trimmed by 3 bases and V by 4 bases; bases with no gene match: 2. CDR1 MNHEY and CDR2 SMNVEV come from the germline V gene (reference sequence). CDR3 amino acids: CASSSRGDYGYTF. As DNA, the CDR3 is TGTGCCAGCAGTTCCAGGGGGGACTATGGCTACACCTTC.

V is TRBV2 and J is TRBJ2-7; D gene uncertain. The CDR3 extends over 14 amino acids. In germline, CDR1 is SNHLY, CDR2 FYNNEI. Trimming left V 3 bases short and J 2 bases short, with 11 bases between. The CDR3 nucleotides read TGTGCCAGCAGTGATTGGACGACCCCCTACGAGCAGTACTTC. Translated: CASSDWTTPYEQYF.

This rearrangement joins TRBV2 to TRBJ1-6, with D possibly being TRBD1 (6 bases). CDR1 and CDR2 from the germline V gene are SNHLY and FYNNEI. V was clipped by 10 bases and J by 4 bases, with 11 bases between them. The CDR3 spans 13 residues. CDR3 bases: TGTGCCACAAGAACAGGGTATAATTCACCCCTCCACTTT. The encoded protein is CATRTGYNSPLHF.

The genes are TRBV6-1 and TRBJ1-2, with D uncertain. From germline, CDR1 is MNHNS and CDR2 SASEGT. This CDR3 is built from 13 residues. Trimming removed 2 bases from V and 8 bases from J, with 12 bases in between. Here the CDR3 reads CASSETATQGYTF. Here the CDR3 DNA reads TGTGCCAGCAGTGAAACAGCTACTCAAGGCTACACCTTC.

This sequence joins TRBV7-8 and TRBJ2-5; no clear D gene. Trimming took off 1 base at V and 1 base at J, with 4 bases between the two ends. There are 13 residues in the CDR3. Germline CDR1 is SGHVS and CDR2 is FQNEAQ. The CDR3 nucleotides are TGTGCCAGCAGCTTAGGCAGCCAAGAGACCCAGTACTTC. Translation gives CASSLGSQETQYF.

This chain uses TRBV7-9 with TRBJ2-3; D unclear. The V gene's germline CDR1 is SEHNR and CDR2 FQNEAQ (reference sequence). The V end was cut by 3 bases, the J end by 5 bases, with 15 bases between. This CDR3 is built from 15 residues. The CDR3 spells CASSFLTDYLDTQYF. DNA of the CDR3: TGTGCCAGCAGCTTCTTAACAGATTATCTAGATACGCAGTATTTT.

There are a few counts of this clone. This chain links TRBV12-5 with TRBJ1-1, with 9 bases lining up with TRBD1. CDR1 is LGHNT and CDR2 is FRNRAP in the germline V gene. J lost 11 bases, V lost 10 bases, and 14 bases had no gene match. The CDR3 loop spans 13 amino acids. CDR3 nucleotides: TGTGCTACCGGCCCTACAGGGGGCTACTGGGCTTTCTTT. Translating it yields CATGPTGGYWAFF.

The chain combines TRBV5-8 with TRBJ1-4; TRBD1 is a possible D gene (5 bases). CDR3 length: 16 residues. CDR1 is SGHTS, CDR2 YDEGEE, per germline. Trimming left V 0 bases short and J 4 bases short, with 13 bases between. The CDR3 reads CASSLVGPGLNEKLFF. CDR3 bases: TGTGCCAGCAGCTTGGTGGGGCCCGGACTTAATGAAAAACTGTTTTTT.

This clone was recorded only once. The chain carries TRBV6-6 and TRBJ1-1, with a weak D call TRBD1 (6 bases). The CDR3 is 13 residues long. Germline CDR1 MNHNY, CDR2 SVGAGI (reference sequence). With 8 bases removed from V and 5 bases from J, the gap between germline ends came to 15 bases. The CDR3 loop is CASVGQGRTEAFF. The CDR3 DNA reads as TGTGCCAGCGTCGGGCAGGGGAGGACTGAAGCTTTCTTT.

The chain combines TRBV5-1 with TRBJ2-3; 8 nucleotides align to TRBD1. CDR3 length equals 14 residues. Trimming took 7 bases from V and 2 from J; bases not matched to a gene: 6. The germline V gene encodes CDR1 SGHRS and CDR2 YFSETQ. The CDR3 DNA is TGCGCCAGCTCCGGACAGGGAACCACAGATACGCAGTATTTT. It is translated as CASSGQGTTDTQYF.

The V call is TRBV2, the J call TRBJ1-1; D gene ambiguous. Trimming pared 2 bases from V and 7 bases from J, leaving 11 bases between. The CDR3 contains 13 residues. Germline V gene data show CDR1 as SNHLY and CDR2 as FYNNEI. Here the CDR3 reads CASSERHLLEAFF. The DNA of the CDR3 is TGTGCCAGCAGTGAACGACACCTCCTTGAAGCTTTCTTT.

The CDR3 loop is CASSSRVESYNEQFF. Written as DNA, the CDR3 is TGTGCCAGCAGCTCCCGGGTTGAGTCCTACAATGAGCAGTTCTTC. The chain carries TRBV9 and TRBJ2-1; no clear D gene. The CDR3 extends over 15 amino acids. The ends were cut back, 4 bases at V and 1 base at J, with 12 bases in the middle. CDR1 and CDR2 from the germline V gene are SGDLS and YYNGEE.

This chain joins TRBV29-1 and TRBJ2-5; TRBD2 agrees at 13 bases. Trimming took 1 base from V and 13 from J; bases not matched to a gene: 15. In germline, CDR1 is SQVTM, CDR2 ANQGSEA. This CDR3 has 16 amino acids. The CDR3: CSVEGTSGGARNSGYF. CDR3 DNA: TGCAGCGTTGAAGGGACTAGCGGGGGAGCCCGTAACTCCGGGTACTTC.

The chain joins TRBV5-1 to TRBJ1-1, with TRBD1 identical over 7 bases. Unmatched junction bases numbered 5, after V lost 0 bases and J lost 6 bases. The length of the CDR3 is 14 residues. Germline V gene data show CDR1 as SGHRS and CDR2 as YFSETQ. The CDR3 is CASSLGQGASEAFF. The CDR3 nucleotides are TGCGCCAGCAGCTTGGGACAGGGCGCTTCTGAAGCTTTCTTT.

The chain is built from TRBV19 and TRBJ1-2, with 12 nucleotides matching TRBD1. V lost 5 bases and J lost 5; bases outside the gene matches: 3. Germline V gene lookup returns CDR1 LNHDA and CDR2 SQIVND (reference sequence). The CDR3 extends over 14 amino acids. CDR3 nucleotides: TGTGCCAGTAGTGGGACAGGGGGCATGTATGGCTACACCTTC. Protein product: CASSGTGGMYGYTF.

The sample holds a few counts of this clone. The chain links TRBV7-2 to TRBJ1-1; D might be TRBD1 (6 bases). The CDR3 totals 15 residues. The V gene lost 5 bases and the J gene lost 1 base, with 14 bases spanning the gap. From germline, CDR1 is SGHTA and CDR2 FQGNSA. The DNA for the CDR3 is TGTGCCAGCAGCCCCCCCCACAGGGCGAACACTGAAGCTTTCTTT. Translated, it gives CASSPPHRANTEAFF.

This sequence joins TRBV6-5 and TRBJ2-2; 8 bases line up with TRBD1. In germline, CDR1 is MNHEY, CDR2 SVGAGI. J gave up 4 bases and V 2 bases, and 3 bases lay outside the gene matches. CDR3 length equals 15 residues. The CDR3 nucleotides are TGTGCCAGCAGTTACGTGACAGGGGTCACCGGGGAGCTGTTTTTT. Amino acids: CASSYVTGVTGELFF.